This T cell receptor beta chain was identified in a study of T cells in Graves' hyperthyroidism and ophthalmopathy. Per the germline V gene, CDR1 is LGHDT and CDR2 is YNNKEL (reference sequence). V was clipped by 2 bases and J by 6 bases, with 11 bases between them. This CDR3 comprises 13 residues. The TCR beta CDR3 regions underwent amplification using RNA transcripts as the source. The HTBI primer set was used in a first-round RT-PCR of the TCR CDR3. MiXCR was run by TCRdb on the multiplex PCR reads, yielding one entry per CDR3 protein. The data hold under 400,000 distinct CDR3 sequences, with roughly 13% observed a single time. This clonotype has a count of ten or more.

Source material: blood. The receptor comes from a young woman with Graves' hyperthyroidism. The rearrangement uses TRBV3-1 and TRBJ2-7; D is unclear. CDR3: CASSQSPSTEQYF. CDR3 nucleotides: TGTGCCAGCAGCCAAAGCCCCTCGACCGAGCAGTACTTC.